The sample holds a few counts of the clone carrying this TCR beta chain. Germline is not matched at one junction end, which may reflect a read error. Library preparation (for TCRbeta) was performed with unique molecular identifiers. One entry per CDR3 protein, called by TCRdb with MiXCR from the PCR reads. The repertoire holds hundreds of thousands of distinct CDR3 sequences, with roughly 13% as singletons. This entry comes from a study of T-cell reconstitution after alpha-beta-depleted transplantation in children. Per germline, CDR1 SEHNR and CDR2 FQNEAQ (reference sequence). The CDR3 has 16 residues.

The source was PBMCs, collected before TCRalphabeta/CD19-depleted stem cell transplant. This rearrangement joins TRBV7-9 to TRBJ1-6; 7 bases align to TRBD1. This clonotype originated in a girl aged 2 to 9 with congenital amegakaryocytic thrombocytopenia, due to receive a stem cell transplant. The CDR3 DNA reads TGTGCCAGCAGCTCGACGCGGGACAGTATTAATTTACCCCTCCACTTT. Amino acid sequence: CASSSTRDSINLPLHF.